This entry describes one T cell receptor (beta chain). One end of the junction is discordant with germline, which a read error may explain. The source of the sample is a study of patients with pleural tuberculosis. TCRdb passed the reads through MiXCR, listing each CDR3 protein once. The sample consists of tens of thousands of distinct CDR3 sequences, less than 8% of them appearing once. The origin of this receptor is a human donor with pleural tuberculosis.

CDR3 sequence (DNA): TGTGCCAGCAGTAGATACAGGGATAGCGACAATGAGCAGTCCTTC. This sequence encodes CASSRYRDSDNEQSF. The V call is TRBV25-1, the J call TRBJ2-1; D is perhaps TRBD1 (6 bases). CDR3 size: 15 residues. Looked up from germline, CDR1 is MGHDK and CDR2 is SYGVNS.